One and the same sample provided the 8 T cell receptor beta chains below, sequenced in a study of T cell responses to AZD1222 COVID-19 vaccine. This table comes from immunoSEQ multiplex PCR, and its TCRdb copy is limited to in-frame clones, with some not included. This sample has 170,000 or so clones; just under 95% occur once, and the top ten carry 0.9%. The specimen was peripheral blood, collected on day 0 of AZD1222 vaccination. Receptor source: an adult in good health.

J is TRBJ2-7 and V is TRBV11-2; TRBD1 matches at 7 bases. The CDR3 has 15 amino acids. Germline CDR1 is SGHAT and CDR2 is FQNNGV. The ends lost 5 bases at V and 1 base at J; junction bases unmatched: 8. CDR3 nucleotides: TGTGCCAGCAGCCCCCGGGACAGCTGGTCCTACGAGCAGTACTTC. Translation: CASSPRDSWSYEQYF.

This clone was recorded once. The V call is TRBV7-6, the J call TRBJ2-7, with unresolved D. Looked up from germline, CDR1 is SGHVS and CDR2 is FNYEAQ. Trimming cost V 4 bases and J 3 bases, with 10 bases left between them. The CDR3 has 13 residues. The DNA of the CDR3 is TGTGCCAGCAGCTCCCATAACGTCTACGAGCAGTACTTC. This codes for CASSSHNVYEQYF.

The chain carries TRBV9 and TRBJ1-2; possible D gene TRBD1, 5 bases. The CDR3 runs to 15 residues. The germline V and J ends were trimmed by 0 bases and 4 bases, with 13 bases remaining between them. Germline CDR1 reads SGDLS; CDR2 reads YYNGEE. The CDR3 spells CASSVAPGGTYGYTF. In nucleotides, the CDR3 is TGTGCCAGCAGCGTAGCTCCTGGGGGGACCTATGGCTACACCTTC.

This chain connects TRBV2 to TRBJ2-5, with D uncertain. Germline V gives CDR1 SNHLY, CDR2 FYNNEI. Trimming took off 1 base at V and 7 bases at J, with 4 bases between the two ends. This CDR3 contains 11 residues. CDR3: CASSEVRTQYF. The CDR3 DNA follows: TGTGCCAGCAGTGAAGTTCGGACCCAGTACTTC.

This clone was picked up one time. The chain uses TRBV5-4 and TRBJ1-1; D remains ambiguous. Trimming took off 0 bases at V and 5 bases at J, with 11 bases between the two ends. CDR3 length: 14 amino acids. Per germline, CDR1 SGHNT and CDR2 YYREEE (reference sequence). DNA of the CDR3: TGTGCCAGCAGCTTGGGAGACTGGGTAACTGAAGCTTTCTTT. Translating gives CASSLGDWVTEAFF.

This clone was seen only once. The rearrangement uses TRBV30 and TRBJ1-2, with 7 bases lining up with TRBD1. Germline CDR1 and CDR2: GTSNPN and SVGIG (reference sequence). This CDR3 is 11 amino acids long. The V segment lost 8 bases and the J segment 3 bases; nucleotides outside the gene matches: 3. CDR3: CAITGDYGYTF. The CDR3 coding sequence is TGTGCCATCACAGGGGACTATGGCTACACCTTC.

The chain recombines TRBV21-1 with TRBJ1-1. TRBV21-1 represents a pseudogene. The CDR3 contains 16 residues. The CDR3 loop reads CASSKAAIVLNTEAFF. The CDR3, as DNA: TGTGCCAGCAGCAAAGCTGCTATCGTCCTGAACACTGAAGCTTTCTTT.

CDR3 sequence: CALGESGNTIYF. The CDR3 DNA sequence: TGTGCCTTAGGGGAATCCGGAAACACCATATATTTT. The V gene is TRBV30, the J gene TRBJ1-3, with a possible D match to TRBD1 (5 bases). The CDR3 runs to 12 residues. V was trimmed by 7 bases and J by 4 bases, leaving 11 bases between them. CDR1 is GTSNPN, CDR2 SVGIG, per germline (reference sequence).